This T cell receptor beta chain was sequenced for a study of blood T cell repertoires in COVID-19. Clones were sequenced by immunoSEQ multiplex PCR, and TCRdb holds only the in-frame ones, with some missing. The sample has over 200,000 clones, approximately 90% seen once. This CDR3 has 13 residues. V lost 3 bases and J lost 1, with 6 bases in between. Germline V gene sequence: CDR1 SQVTM, CDR2 ANQGSEA. This clone was seen only once. The specimen was PBMCs or T cells enriched from blood (not recorded which). The chain links TRBV29-1 to TRBJ2-2, with TRBD1 as a possible D gene (6 bases). The sequence was obtained from a man between 18 and 35 years old who had recovered from COVID-19. In DNA, the CDR3 is TGCAGCGTTGACAGGGGGAACACCGGGGAGCTGTTTTTT. Protein sequence: CSVDRGNTGELFF.